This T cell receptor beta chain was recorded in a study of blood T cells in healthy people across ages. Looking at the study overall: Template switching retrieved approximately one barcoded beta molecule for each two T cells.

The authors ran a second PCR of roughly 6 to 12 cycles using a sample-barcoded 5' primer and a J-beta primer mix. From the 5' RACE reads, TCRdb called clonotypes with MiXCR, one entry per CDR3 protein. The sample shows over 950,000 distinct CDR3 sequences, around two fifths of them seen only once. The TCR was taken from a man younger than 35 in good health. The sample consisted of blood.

This chain's CDR3 is CSEDFYEQYF. DNA for the CDR3: TGTTCGGAGGACTTCTACGAGCAGTACTTC. This chain links TRBV21-1 with TRBJ2-7. TRBV21-1 corresponds to a pseudogene. CDR3 length equals 10 residues.